The entry below gives a single T cell receptor beta chain sequence along with its context. The source of the sample is a study of shared clonotypes between healthy human individuals. Data came from immunoSEQ multiplex PCR; TCRdb stores just in-frame clones and leaves some out. Here the sample spans about a million clones, 60% to 80% being singletons. The clonotype originates from a man younger than 35 in good health. Some clones in this sample may be carry-over from other donors' samples. The sequenced material came from memory CD4+ T cells from PBMCs. Indicated subset: CD45RA-negative fraction.

For the CDR3, the DNA is TGTGCCAGCAGTTTAAGGCGGGGACCCTACGAGCAGTACTTC. Protein sequence: CASSLRRGPYEQYF. The V and J genes are TRBV27 and TRBJ2-5; D is possibly TRBD2 (6 bases). The J call may not be correct, given that the DNA end is closer to TRBJ2-7. The CDR3 is 14 amino acids. The germline V gene has CDR1 MNHEY and CDR2 SMNVEV (reference sequence).